This TCR beta chain emerged from a study of vaccination effects on CD4 cells after COVID-19. Study background: With the ViraFEST assay, the study expanded antigen-specific CD4+ T cells using viral peptide pools, then sequenced them.

The CDR3 covers 15 residues. Germline CDR1 and CDR2: LNHDA and SQIVND (reference sequence). Unmatched junction bases numbered 6, after V lost 7 bases and J lost 2 bases. This clone was found a few times. Its antigen is undetermined. The repertoire was sequenced with immunoSEQ multiplex PCR; TCRdb's copy has only in-frame clones and lacks some. The data contain around 70,000 clones, 70% to 80% of them singletons. CD4+ T cell isolation took place after 10 days of culture. The chain combines TRBV19 with TRBJ1-2, with TRBD1 identical over 11 bases. The sample here was CD4+ T cells from PBMCs cultured without peptide, taken before COVID-19 vaccination. The receptor's source is a human donor who received a COVID-19 vaccine. The CDR3 spells CASKRTGGPNYGYTF. The CDR3 DNA follows: TGTGCCAGTAAGCGGACAGGGGGCCCAAACTATGGCTACACCTTC.